This record looks at one T cell receptor beta chain sequence and its context. Its antigen is currently unknown. The data derive from a study of T cell clonotyping in hematopoietic cell transplantation. Overall study findings and caveats: Pathologically expanded recipient clonotypes increased progressively from day 30 to day 180 as diversity fell. Cells were unsorted, so CD4 and CD8 contributions were not separated. Few recipient clonotypes overlapped donors; over 95% were de novo at given depth. Broader posttransplant TCR repertoire diversity was predicted by graft donor and pretransplant recipient Inverse Simpson Index values.

Germline V lookup: CDR1 MNHEY, CDR2 SVGAGI. The V gene lost 10 bases and the J gene lost 7 bases, with 26 bases spanning the gap. This CDR3 has 15 amino acids. The assay was immunoSEQ multiplex PCR, and TCRdb's table has in-frame clones only and misses some. This table has 15,000 to 20,000 clones, approximately 80% appearing once. The clonotype originates from a man aged 55-75 years in good health. Some clones in this sample may be carry-over from other donors' samples. V usage is TRBV6-5 and J usage is TRBJ2-7, with D perhaps TRBD1 (6 bases). Specimen: peripheral blood mononuclear cells. CDR3 sequence: CATRNRDIRTGEQYF. The CDR3 nucleotides read TGTGCCACCAGAAACCGGGACATAAGGACGGGGGAGCAGTACTTC.